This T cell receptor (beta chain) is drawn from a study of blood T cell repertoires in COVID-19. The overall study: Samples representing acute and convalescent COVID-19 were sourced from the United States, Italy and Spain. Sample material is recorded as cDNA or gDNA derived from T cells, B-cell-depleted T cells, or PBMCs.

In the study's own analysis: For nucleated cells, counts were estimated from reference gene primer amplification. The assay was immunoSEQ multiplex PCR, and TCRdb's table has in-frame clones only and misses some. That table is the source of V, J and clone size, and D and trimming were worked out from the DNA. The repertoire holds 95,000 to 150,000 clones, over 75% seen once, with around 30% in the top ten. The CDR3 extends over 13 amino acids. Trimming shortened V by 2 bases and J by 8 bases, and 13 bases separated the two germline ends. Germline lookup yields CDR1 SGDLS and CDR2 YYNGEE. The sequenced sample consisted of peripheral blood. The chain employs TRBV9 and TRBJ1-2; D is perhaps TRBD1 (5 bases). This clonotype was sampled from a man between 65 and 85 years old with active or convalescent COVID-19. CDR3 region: CASSVAGSGGYTF. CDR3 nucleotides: TGTGCCAGCAGCGTGGCAGGGTCCGGGGGCTACACCTTC.